The 10 T cell receptor beta chains below all came from one sample that was sequenced in a study of beta chain features in type 1 diabetes. Antigens of these TCRs are unknown. Expressed TCRB transcripts were sequenced, since all the RNA that had been isolated was reverse transcribed. Sequencing was performed with immunoSEQ multiplex PCR; in TCRdb, only in-frame clones are kept and a portion is missing. The table shows some 250,000 clones, with about 15% occurring only once. Whole-study results and caveats: Among patients with Type 1 diabetes, TCRB CDR3s were moderately but significantly shorter in every one of the four CD4+ subsets.

The sequencing sample was made of naive CD4+ T cells from blood. These receptors all come from a man aged 25-45 years with type 1 diabetes.

This clone was recorded once. The chain has TRBV11-2 and TRBJ1-2, with 10 bases identical to TRBD1. The CDR3 has 15 amino acids. After removal of 1 base from V and 2 bases from J, the junction contained 1 base not matched to a gene. Germline V gives CDR1 SGHAT, CDR2 FQNNGV. The CDR3 loop is CASSLGDRGNYGYTF. The CDR3, as DNA: TGTGCCAGCAGCTTAGGGGACAGGGGAAACTATGGCTACACCTTC.

J is TRBJ2-5 and V is TRBV5-1; 9 positions match TRBD2. J gave up 1 base and V 3 bases, and 4 bases lay outside the gene matches. The length of the CDR3 is 15 residues. Germline assignment: CDR1 SGHRS and CDR2 YFSETQ. The CDR3 DNA reads TGCGCCAGCAGCTCCGGGACTAGCCTCCAAGAGACCCAGTACTTC. Its protein product is CASSSGTSLQETQYF.

The chain has TRBV6-1 and TRBJ1-6; D unclear. Trimming took off 2 bases at V and 6 bases at J, with 5 bases between the two ends. The CDR3 consists of 13 residues. Germline V CDR1 and CDR2: MNHNS, SASEGT. CDR3 in amino acids: CASSELVNSPLHF. The CDR3 DNA follows: TGTGCCAGCAGTGAATTAGTTAATTCACCCCTCCACTTT.

The chain uses TRBV9 and TRBJ2-2; weak D call: TRBD2 (6 bases). The germline CDR1 and CDR2 sequences are SGDLS and YYNGEE. Trimming took 4 bases from V and 6 from J, leaving 19 bases between them. The CDR3 covers 16 residues. Here the CDR3 DNA reads TGTGCCAGCAGCCCCCCATGGGAGGAGCTATCCGGGGAGCTGTTTTTT. It specifies CASSPPWEELSGELFF.

This chain uses TRBV29-1 with TRBJ1-1; weak D call: TRBD1 (6 bases). CDR1 SQVTM and CDR2 ANQGSEA come from the germline V gene. The CDR3 extends over 13 amino acids. V gave up 7 bases and J gave up 4 bases, with 16 bases separating them. DNA for the CDR3: TGCAGCGCCACTTCTACAGGGTCCACTGAAGCTTTCTTT. It specifies CSATSTGSTEAFF.

This clone was recorded a few times. The chain links TRBV6-1 to TRBJ2-7, with D tentatively TRBD2 (6 bases). V lost 2 bases, J lost 3 bases, and 8 bases lay in between. Germline V lookup: CDR1 MNHNS, CDR2 SASEGT. CDR3 length: 13 residues. The CDR3 region is CASSERRVYEQYF. CDR3 coding DNA: TGTGCCAGCAGTGAACGGAGGGTCTACGAGCAGTACTTC.

This clone was seen a few times. The CDR3 bases are TGTGCCTGGAATTTGGGGACAGGGGACACTGAAGCTTTCTTT. Translated, it gives CAWNLGTGDTEAFF. The chain has TRBV30 and TRBJ1-1; 10 positions agree with TRBD1. The germline V gene encodes CDR1 GTSNPN and CDR2 SVGIG (reference sequence). V lost 4 bases, J lost 3 bases, and 5 bases stayed unmatched. There are 14 residues in the CDR3.

The chain links TRBV7-9 to TRBJ2-1, with 10 bases identical to TRBD1. Unmatched junction bases numbered 15, after V lost 5 bases and J lost 8 bases. CDR3 length: 17 amino acids. Germline V CDR1 and CDR2: SEHNR, FQNEAQ (reference sequence). The CDR3 region has the DNA TGTGCCAGCAGCCTAAGGGGAAGACAGGGGGCTTCTGATGAGCAGTTCTTC. It yields the protein CASSLRGRQGASDEQFF. Looking up the rest from reference TRBV7-9 and TRBJ2-1 gives the full variable domain: DTGVSQNPRHKITKRGQNVTFRCDPISEHNRLYWYRQTLGQGPEFLTYFQNEAQLEKSRLLSDRFSAERPKGSFSTLEIQRTEQGDSAMYLCASSLRGRQGASDEQFFGPGTRLTVL.

The chain combines TRBV19 with TRBJ1-2; 8 bases line up with TRBD1. The V and J ends lost 0 bases and 8 bases, in that order; junction bases with no gene match: 5. The CDR3 loop spans 14 amino acids. Germline V gene lookup returns CDR1 LNHDA and CDR2 SQIVND (reference sequence). The CDR3 nucleotides read TGTGCCAGTAGTATAGACAGGGGGCCTGGCGGCTACACCTTC. Its translation is CASSIDRGPGGYTF.

The chain combines TRBV6-1 with TRBJ1-6; TRBD1 might be the D (5 bases). Germline V CDR1 and CDR2: MNHNS, SASEGT. Trimming removed 7 bases at V and 7 bases at J, with 11 bases between. This CDR3 spans 13 amino acids. The DNA for the CDR3 is TGTGCCAGCAAAGGGGTGCAAAATTCACCCCTCCACTTT. Translated: CASKGVQNSPLHF.